Below, 16 T cell receptor beta chains from the same sample are listed, as sequenced in a study of shared clonotypes between healthy human individuals. Measured with immunoSEQ multiplex PCR; TCRdb has only the in-frame clones, and not every one. The data show approximately 740,000 clones, with nearly 95% seen just once and less than 25% held by the top ten. Naive CD8 cells lacked CD45RO and underwent positive selection for CCR7, leaving out terminally differentiated effector memory CD45RA+ cells. The sequenced sample consisted of naive CD8+ T cells sorted from blood. These receptors originate from a man aged 25 to 45 in good health.

The chain combines TRBV4-3 with TRBJ2-7, with 8 bases aligning to TRBD1. Germline CDR1 and CDR2: LGHNA and YSLEER. The CDR3 loop spans 15 amino acids. V trimming: 1 base; J trimming: 3 bases; junction bases outside the gene matches: 5. Here the CDR3 reads CASSQGRDRYYEQYF. The CDR3, as DNA: TGCGCCAGCAGCCAAGGCAGGGACAGGTACTACGAGCAGTACTTC.

The chain joins TRBV7-8 to TRBJ2-7; D gene unclear. This CDR3 comprises 14 residues. With 7 bases removed from V and 0 bases from J, the gap between germline ends came to 13 bases. Germline V gene lookup returns CDR1 SGHVS and CDR2 FQNEAQ. The DNA of the CDR3 is TGTGCCAGCATAGGCGGTCCGAGCTCCTACGAGCAGTACTTC. Its protein is CASIGGPSSYEQYF.

About this clone itself: Other nucleotide sequences from this sample produce the same CDR3. The chain carries TRBV11-2 and TRBJ2-3; D is unresolved. Germline-derived CDR1 and CDR2 are SGHAT and FQNNGV. The CDR3 covers 13 residues. V was clipped by 0 bases and J by 4 bases, with 5 bases between them. CDR3 sequence (DNA): TGTGCCAGCAGCTTAGATCTACCAGATACGCAGTATTTT. Residues: CASSLDLPDTQYF.

V is TRBV4-3 and J is TRBJ2-7; perhaps D is TRBD1 or TRBD2 (6 bases each). In germline, CDR1 is LGHNA, CDR2 YSLEER. The CDR3 runs to 15 residues. The V and J ends lost 2 bases and 4 bases respectively, with 15 bases between them. CDR3 loop: CASSQYRASGYEQYF. The CDR3 coding sequence is TGCGCCAGCAGCCAATACAGGGCCAGCGGGTACGAGCAGTACTTC.

This clone was seen only a few times. The same CDR3 also results from other DNA sequences found in this sample. The J gene is TRBJ1-5, the V gene TRBV27; D is perhaps TRBD1 (5 bases). Germline V gives CDR1 MNHEY, CDR2 SMNVEV (reference sequence). CDR3 length equals 15 residues. V shed 5 bases and J shed 2 bases, with 13 bases lying between them. In nucleotides, the CDR3 is TGTGCCAGCAGTCCCAGGTGGGGGGGCAATCAGCCCCAGCATTTT. Its protein product is CASSPRWGGNQPQHF.

V is TRBV30 and J is TRBJ1-1, with TRBD1 matching over 8 bases. The CDR3 length is 11 residues. Germline CDR1 GTSNPN, CDR2 SVGIG (reference sequence). Trimming took 2 bases from V and 14 from J; bases not matched to a gene: 7. The CDR3 nucleotides are TGTGCCTGGAGTCCACAGGGGGGGCGGTTCTTT. Its protein is CAWSPQGGRFF.

V gene TRBV14 combines with J gene TRBJ2-6; no definite D call. Trimming took 0 bases from V and 0 from J, leaving 9 bases between them. Germline CDR1 is SGHDN and CDR2 is FVKESK. The CDR3 totals 17 residues. CDR3 in amino acids: CASSQEPYDSGANVLTF. CDR3 DNA: TGTGCCAGCAGCCAAGAGCCCTACGACTCTGGGGCCAACGTCCTGACTTTC.

The V and J genes are TRBV7-2 and TRBJ2-3; D gene unclear. Per germline, CDR1 SGHTA and CDR2 FQGNSA. Trimming took off 1 base at V and 0 bases at J, with 8 bases between the two ends. The CDR3 is made up of 15 amino acids. The DNA of the CDR3 is TGTGCCAGCAGCTTAGTGACCATCAGCACAGATACGCAGTATTTT. Residues: CASSLVTISTDTQYF.

The chain is built from TRBV7-9 and TRBJ2-1, with D unresolved. Germline assignment: CDR1 SEHNR and CDR2 FQNEAQ (reference sequence). V was shortened by 4 bases and J by 5 bases, with 9 bases between the two germline ends. The CDR3 loop spans 13 amino acids. The CDR3: CASSSGPNNEQFF. CDR3 bases: TGTGCCAGCAGCTCCGGGCCAAACAATGAGCAGTTCTTC.

This chain links TRBV15 with TRBJ1-5; TRBD1 agrees at 7 bases. Germline CDR1 reads LNHNV; CDR2 reads YYDKDF (reference sequence). The trim removed 1 base at V and 6 bases at J, leaving 6 bases unmatched. The CDR3 extends over 15 amino acids. CDR3 in amino acids: CATSRVGTGVQPQHF. The CDR3 region has the DNA TGTGCCACCAGCAGAGTGGGCACAGGGGTTCAGCCCCAGCATTTT. Drawing the rest from reference TRBV15 and TRBJ1-5, the complete variable domain is DAMVIQNPRYQVTQFGKPVTLSCSQTLNHNVMYWYQQKSSQAPKLLFHYYDKDFNNEADTPDNFQSRRPNTSFCFLDIRSPGLGDTAMYLCATSRVGTGVQPQHFGDGTRLSIL.

This clone was recorded only once. This rearrangement joins TRBV19 to TRBJ1-5, with TRBD1 matching over 8 bases. CDR3 length equals 17 residues. Germline CDR1 reads LNHDA; CDR2 reads SQIVND (reference sequence). V trimming: 6 bases; J trimming: 0 bases; junction bases outside the gene matches: 10. The CDR3 loop is CASSVAGGDYSNQPQHF. The CDR3 DNA is TGTGCCAGTAGCGTGGCAGGGGGCGATTATAGCAATCAGCCCCAGCATTTT.

The V call is TRBV19, the J call TRBJ2-5; 7 bases line up with TRBD1. The V gene end was trimmed by 3 bases and the J gene end by 4 bases; junction bases not matched to a gene: 8. This CDR3 comprises 15 residues. Germline-derived CDR1 and CDR2 are LNHDA and SQIVND (reference sequence). CDR3 sequence: CASSILPTGRETQYF. The CDR3 coding sequence is TGTGCCAGTAGTATTCTACCGACAGGGCGAGAGACCCAGTACTTC. Combining the CDR3 with reference TRBV19 and TRBJ2-5 gives the whole variable domain DGGITQSPKYLFRKEGQNVTLSCEQNLNHDAMYWYRQDPGQGLRLIYYSQIVNDFQKGDIAEGYSVSREKKESFPLTVTSAQKNPTAFYLCASSILPTGRETQYFGPGTRLLVL.

The V gene is TRBV7-8, the J gene TRBJ2-7; no clear D gene. V was pared by 1 base and J by 3 bases, with 13 bases between. The CDR3 consists of 15 residues. The germline V gene encodes CDR1 SGHVS and CDR2 FQNEAQ. DNA for the CDR3: TGTGCCAGCAGCTTAGAGGCCTCCGAGCTCTACGAGCAGTACTTC. Residues: CASSLEASELYEQYF.

This sequence joins TRBV5-1 and TRBJ1-2; the D gene is possibly TRBD1 (6 bases). This CDR3 contains 19 residues. CDR1 is SGHRS and CDR2 is YFSETQ in the germline V gene. V was shortened by 0 bases and J by 0 bases, with 21 bases between the two germline ends. This chain's CDR3 is CASSLEGGITDASNYGYTF. CDR3 bases: TGCGCCAGCAGCTTGGAAGGGGGAATAACCGACGCGTCTAACTATGGCTACACCTTC.

Concerning this clone: This sample includes further DNA sequences coding for the same CDR3. This chain connects TRBV19 to TRBJ2-1, with a weak D call TRBD2 (5 bases). Trimming took off 6 bases at V and 0 bases at J, with 6 bases between the two ends. The germline CDR1 and CDR2 sequences are LNHDA and SQIVND (reference sequence). This CDR3 has 13 residues. CDR3: CASRGSSYNEQFF. CDR3 nucleotide sequence: TGTGCCAGTAGAGGGAGCTCCTACAATGAGCAGTTCTTC.

The chain joins TRBV11-2 to TRBJ1-3, with D unclear. The CDR3 contains 16 residues. The germline V gene has CDR1 SGHAT and CDR2 FQNNGV. V dropped 1 base and J dropped 4 bases, with 14 bases sitting between them. The CDR3 here is CASSLAGSTWGNTIYF. For the CDR3, the DNA is TGTGCCAGCAGCTTAGCGGGGTCTACTTGGGGAAACACCATATATTTT.